This TCR beta chain is from a study of T-cell reconstitution after alpha-beta-depleted transplantation in children. A library of TCRbeta sequences, prepared with unique molecular identifiers, was generated. MiXCR, applied by TCRdb to the PCR reads, yields one record per CDR3 protein. The top ten hold 25% to 30% of the sample, which has roughly 420,000 distinct CDR3 sequences, around 15% seen once. The CDR3 has 15 amino acids. Germline CDR1 reads LGHNA; CDR2 reads YNFKEQ. Unmatched junction bases numbered 8, after V lost 5 bases and J lost 2 bases. This sequence was found in a boy in the first two years of life who had a stem cell transplant for Wiskott-Aldrich syndrome, so the T cells may come from the graft donor. This specimen was PBMCs, mostly from graft donor cells, taken 360 days after TCRalphabeta/CD19-depleted stem cell transplant. The rearrangement joins TRBV4-2 to TRBJ2-7; 8 bases fit TRBD1. CDR3 DNA: TGTGCCAGCAGCACGGACAGGGCCCTTCCCTACGAGCAGTACTTC. Amino acid sequence: CASSTDRALPYEQYF.